This T cell receptor beta chain was recovered during a study of CD8+ T cells in alopecia areata. Treatment: oral pan-JAK inhibitor, 5-10 mg twice daily. Germline loops: CDR1 SGHKS, CDR2 YYEKEE (reference sequence). CDR3 size: 14 residues. J was trimmed by 7 bases and V by 4 bases; bases with no gene match: 10. This clone was found many times. Extracted from the samples, RNA was reverse transcribed into cDNA to serve as the sequencing template. The data were produced by immunoSEQ multiplex PCR, yet TCRdb's version contains in-frame clones alone and is incomplete. The sample has a few hundred thousand clones; more than 30% are singletons.

The input for sequencing was CD4+ T cells sorted from blood, taken at approximately week 31, from a patient treated with tofacitinib. The V and J genes are TRBV5-5 and TRBJ1-1; TRBD1 aligns across 7 bases. This sequence was found in a human donor with alopecia areata. The CDR3 DNA sequence: TGTGCCAGCAGCGCCGGACAGGCGAACCTTGAAGCTTTCTTT. Translation gives CASSAGQANLEAFF.